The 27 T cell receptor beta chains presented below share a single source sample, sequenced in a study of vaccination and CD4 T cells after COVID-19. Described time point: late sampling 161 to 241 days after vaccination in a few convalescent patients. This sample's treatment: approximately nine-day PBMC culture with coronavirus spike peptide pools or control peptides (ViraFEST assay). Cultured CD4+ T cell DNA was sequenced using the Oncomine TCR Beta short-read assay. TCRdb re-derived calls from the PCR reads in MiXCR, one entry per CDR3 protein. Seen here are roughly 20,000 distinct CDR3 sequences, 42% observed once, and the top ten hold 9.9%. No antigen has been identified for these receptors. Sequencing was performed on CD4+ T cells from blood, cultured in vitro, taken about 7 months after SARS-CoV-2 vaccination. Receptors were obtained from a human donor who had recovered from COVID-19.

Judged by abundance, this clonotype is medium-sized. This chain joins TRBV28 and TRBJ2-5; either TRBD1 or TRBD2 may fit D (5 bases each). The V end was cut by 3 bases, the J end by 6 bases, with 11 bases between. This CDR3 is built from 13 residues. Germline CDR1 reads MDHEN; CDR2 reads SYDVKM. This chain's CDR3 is CASSFGAVKTQYF. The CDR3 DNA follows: TGTGCCAGCAGTTTCGGGGCGGTGAAGACCCAGTACTTC.

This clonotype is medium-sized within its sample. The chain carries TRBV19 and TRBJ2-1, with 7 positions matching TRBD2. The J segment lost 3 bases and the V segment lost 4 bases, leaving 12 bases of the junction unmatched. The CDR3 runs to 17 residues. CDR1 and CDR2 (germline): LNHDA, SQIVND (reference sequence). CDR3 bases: TGTGCCAGTAGTACTGGAACACTAGCGCATAACTACAATGAGCAGTTCTTC. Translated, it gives CASSTGTLAHNYNEQFF. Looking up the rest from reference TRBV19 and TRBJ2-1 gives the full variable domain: DGGITQSPKYLFRKEGQNVTLSCEQNLNHDAMYWYRQDPGQGLRLIYYSQIVNDFQKGDIAEGYSVSREKKESFPLTVTSAQKNPTAFYLCASSTGTLAHNYNEQFFGPGTRLTVL.

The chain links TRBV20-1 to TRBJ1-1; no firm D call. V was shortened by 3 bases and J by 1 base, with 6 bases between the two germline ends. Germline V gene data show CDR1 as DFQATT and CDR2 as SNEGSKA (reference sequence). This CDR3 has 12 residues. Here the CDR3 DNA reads TGCAGTGCTAGGCGGACGAACACTGAAGCTTTCTTT. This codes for CSARRTNTEAFF.

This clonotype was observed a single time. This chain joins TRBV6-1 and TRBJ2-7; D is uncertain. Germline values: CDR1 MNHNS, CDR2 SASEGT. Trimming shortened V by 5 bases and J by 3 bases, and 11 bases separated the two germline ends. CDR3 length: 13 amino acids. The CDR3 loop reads CASSRAHNYEQYF. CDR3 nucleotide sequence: TGTGCCAGCAGTCGAGCACATAACTACGAGCAGTACTTC.

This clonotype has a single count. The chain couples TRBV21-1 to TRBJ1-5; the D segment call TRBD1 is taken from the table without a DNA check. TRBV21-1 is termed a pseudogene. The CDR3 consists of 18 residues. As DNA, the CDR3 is TGTGCCAGCAGCAAAGAGGGCGTCAGGCCGGGTGGCAATCAGCCCCAGCATTTT. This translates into CASSKEGVRPGGNQPQHF.

The chain's CDR3 is CSASKRGGSNQPQHF. The CDR3 bases are TGCAGTGCTAGTAAGCGTGGCGGAAGCAATCAGCCCCAGCATTTT. The chain recombines TRBV20-1 with TRBJ1-5; D is uncertain. The CDR3 covers 15 residues. Per germline, CDR1 DFQATT and CDR2 SNEGSKA (reference sequence). V lost 3 bases to trimming and J lost 1 base, with 13 bases between them.

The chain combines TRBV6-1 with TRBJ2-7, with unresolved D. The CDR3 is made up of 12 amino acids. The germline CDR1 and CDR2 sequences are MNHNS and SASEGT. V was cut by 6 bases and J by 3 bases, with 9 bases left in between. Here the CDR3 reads CASRSLNYEQYF. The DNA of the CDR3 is TGTGCCAGCAGGAGCCTAAACTACGAGCAGTACTTC.

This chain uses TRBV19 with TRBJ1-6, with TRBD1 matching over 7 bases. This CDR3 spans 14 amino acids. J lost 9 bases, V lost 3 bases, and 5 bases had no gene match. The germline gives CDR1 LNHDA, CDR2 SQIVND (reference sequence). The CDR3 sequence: CASSIAGDSSPLHF. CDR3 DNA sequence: TGTGCCAGTAGTATTGCAGGGGACAGTTCACCCCTCCACTTT.

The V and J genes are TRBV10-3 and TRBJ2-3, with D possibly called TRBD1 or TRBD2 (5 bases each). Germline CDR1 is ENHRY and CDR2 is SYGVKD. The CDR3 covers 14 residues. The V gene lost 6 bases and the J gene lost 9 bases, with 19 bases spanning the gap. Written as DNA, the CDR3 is TGTGCCATCAGGGCTAGCCATGGGGCCCGAACGCAGTATTTT. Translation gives CAIRASHGARTQYF.

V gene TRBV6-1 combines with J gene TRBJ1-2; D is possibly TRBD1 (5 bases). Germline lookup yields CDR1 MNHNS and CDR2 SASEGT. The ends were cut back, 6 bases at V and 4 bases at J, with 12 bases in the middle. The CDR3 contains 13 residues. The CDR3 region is CASSQGPGYGYTF. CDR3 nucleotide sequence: TGTGCCAGCAGCCAGGGACCGGGCTATGGCTACACCTTC.

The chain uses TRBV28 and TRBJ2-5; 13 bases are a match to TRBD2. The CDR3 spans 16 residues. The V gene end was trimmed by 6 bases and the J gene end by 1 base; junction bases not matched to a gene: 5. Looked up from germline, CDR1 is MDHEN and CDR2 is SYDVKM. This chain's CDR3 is CASSSWTSGSQETQYF. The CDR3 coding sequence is TGTGCCAGCAGCTCCTGGACTAGCGGGAGCCAAGAGACCCAGTACTTC.

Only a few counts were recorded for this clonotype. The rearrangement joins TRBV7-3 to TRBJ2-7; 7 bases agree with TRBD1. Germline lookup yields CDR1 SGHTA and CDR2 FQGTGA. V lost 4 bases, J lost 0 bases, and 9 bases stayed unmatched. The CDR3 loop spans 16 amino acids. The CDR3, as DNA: TGTGCCAGCAGCTCCACCTCCGGGACAGCCTCCTACGAGCAGTACTTC. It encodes CASSSTSGTASYEQYF.

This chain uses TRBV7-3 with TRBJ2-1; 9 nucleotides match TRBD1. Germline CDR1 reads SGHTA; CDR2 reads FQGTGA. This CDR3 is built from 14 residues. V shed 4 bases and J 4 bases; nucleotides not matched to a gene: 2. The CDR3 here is CASSSGQGYNEQFF. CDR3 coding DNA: TGTGCCAGCAGCTCGGGACAGGGTTACAATGAGCAGTTCTTC.

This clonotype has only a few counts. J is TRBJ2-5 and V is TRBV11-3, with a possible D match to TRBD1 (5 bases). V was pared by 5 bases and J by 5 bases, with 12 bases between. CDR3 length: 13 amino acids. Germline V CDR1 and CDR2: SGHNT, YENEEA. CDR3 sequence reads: CASSVDIGETQYF. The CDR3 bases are TGTGCCAGCAGCGTGGACATAGGCGAGACCCAGTACTTC.

CDR3 protein: CATSRGVSGRYNEQFF. DNA of the CDR3: TGTGCCACCAGCAGAGGAGTGTCGGGACGGTACAATGAGCAGTTCTTC. The gene calls are TRBV15 and TRBJ2-1; either TRBD1 or TRBD2 may supply D (5 bases each). The V end lost 1 base, the J end lost 4 bases, and 14 bases lay between the germline ends. CDR3 length: 16 residues. Germline loops: CDR1 LNHNV, CDR2 YYDKDF (reference sequence).

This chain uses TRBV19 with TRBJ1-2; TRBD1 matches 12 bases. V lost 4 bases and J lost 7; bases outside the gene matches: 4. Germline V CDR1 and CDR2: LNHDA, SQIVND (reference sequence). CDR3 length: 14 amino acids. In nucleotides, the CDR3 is TGTGCCAGTAGTAACCCGGGACAGGGGGCTGGCTACACCTTC. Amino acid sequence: CASSNPGQGAGYTF.

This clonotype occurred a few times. CDR3 coding DNA: TGTGCCAGCAGCGGACTAGCGGGAGGGGAAGAGACCCAGTACTTC. This gives the protein CASSGLAGGEETQYF. The rearrangement uses TRBV2 and TRBJ2-5; 15 bases are shared with TRBD2. J gave up 3 bases and V 6 bases, and 2 bases lay outside the gene matches. Looked up from germline, CDR1 is SNHLY and CDR2 is FYNNEI. The CDR3 spans 15 residues. The whole variable domain, filled in from reference TRBV2 and TRBJ2-5, reads EPEVTQTPSHQVTQMGQEVILRCVPISNHLYFYWYRQILGQKVEFLVSFYNNEISEKSEIFDDQFSVERPDGSNFTLKIRSTKLEDSAMYFCASSGLAGGEETQYFGPGTRLLVL.

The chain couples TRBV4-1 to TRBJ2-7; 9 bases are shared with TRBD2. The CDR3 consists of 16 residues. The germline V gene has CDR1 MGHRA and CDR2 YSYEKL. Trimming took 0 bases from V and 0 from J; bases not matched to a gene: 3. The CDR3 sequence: CASSQDPGLASYEQYF. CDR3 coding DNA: TGCGCCAGCAGCCAAGATCCGGGACTAGCCTCCTACGAGCAGTACTTC.

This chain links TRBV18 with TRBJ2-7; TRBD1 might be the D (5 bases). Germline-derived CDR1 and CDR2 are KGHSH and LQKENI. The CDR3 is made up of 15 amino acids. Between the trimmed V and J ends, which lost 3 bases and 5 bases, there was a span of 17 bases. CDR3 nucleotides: TGTGCCAGCTCACCTGGGGCGATGGGGTATGACGAGCAGTACTTC. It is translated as CASSPGAMGYDEQYF.

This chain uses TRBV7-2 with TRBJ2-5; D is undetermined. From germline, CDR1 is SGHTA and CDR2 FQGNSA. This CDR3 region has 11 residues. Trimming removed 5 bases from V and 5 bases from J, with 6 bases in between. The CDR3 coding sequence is TGTGCCAGCAGCGAACAGGAGACCCAGTACTTC. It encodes CASSEQETQYF.

DNA for the CDR3: TGTGCCAGCAGCTCGGACAATCGGGAGACCCAGTACTTC. Translating it yields CASSSDNRETQYF. The J gene is TRBJ2-5, the V gene TRBV2; possibly TRBD1 for D (5 bases). The germline gives CDR1 SNHLY, CDR2 FYNNEI. Between the trimmed V and J ends, which lost 6 bases and 5 bases, there was a span of 13 bases. This CDR3 is 13 amino acids long.

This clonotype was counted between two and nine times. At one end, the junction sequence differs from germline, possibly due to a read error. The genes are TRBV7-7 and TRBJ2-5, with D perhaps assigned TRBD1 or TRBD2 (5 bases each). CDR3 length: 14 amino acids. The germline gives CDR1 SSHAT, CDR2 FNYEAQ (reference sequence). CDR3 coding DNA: TGTGCTAGCAGCTTAGGGGAGAGCTTTCCGACCCAGTACTTC. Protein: CASSLGESFPTQYF.

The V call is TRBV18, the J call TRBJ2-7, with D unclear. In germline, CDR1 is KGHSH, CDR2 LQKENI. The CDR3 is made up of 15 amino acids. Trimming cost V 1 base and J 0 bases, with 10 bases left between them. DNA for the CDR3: TGTGCCAGCTCACCACTTGATGGACCCTCCTACGAGCAGTACTTC. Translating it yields CASSPLDGPSYEQYF.

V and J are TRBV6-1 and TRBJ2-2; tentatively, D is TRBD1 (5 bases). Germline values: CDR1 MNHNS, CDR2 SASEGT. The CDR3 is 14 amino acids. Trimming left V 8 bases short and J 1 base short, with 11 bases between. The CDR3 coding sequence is TGTGCCAGCCGCCAGGGCCAGAACACCGGGGAGCTGTTTTTT. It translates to CASRQGQNTGELFF.

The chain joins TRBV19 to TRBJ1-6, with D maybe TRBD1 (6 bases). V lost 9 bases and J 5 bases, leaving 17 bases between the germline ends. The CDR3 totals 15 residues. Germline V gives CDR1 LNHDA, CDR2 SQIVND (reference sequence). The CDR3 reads CASRRGQMDNSPLHF. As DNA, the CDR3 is TGTGCCAGCCGCCGAGGACAGATGGATAATTCACCCCTCCACTTT.

The CDR3 coding sequence is TGTGCCAGCAGCCCAGGCTTATCAGAAGAGACCCAGTACTTC. This gives the protein CASSPGLSEETQYF. The chain links TRBV7-9 to TRBJ2-5; no firm D call. The V and J ends lost 5 bases and 3 bases respectively, with 13 bases between them. The length of the CDR3 is 14 residues. Germline-derived CDR1 and CDR2 are SEHNR and FQNEAQ (reference sequence).

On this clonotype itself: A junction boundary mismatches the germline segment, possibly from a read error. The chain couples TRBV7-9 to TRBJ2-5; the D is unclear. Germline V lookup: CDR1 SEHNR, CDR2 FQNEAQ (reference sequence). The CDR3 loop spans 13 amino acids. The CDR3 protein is CAGDLDLEDTQYF. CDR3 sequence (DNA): TGTGCCGGAGACCTAGACTTAGAAGACACCCAGTACTTC.